This TCR beta chain was sequenced for a study of molecular identifiers for immune sequencing clone quantification. Across the whole study: Within a replicate experiment, RNA obtained from either about 20,000 or 100,000 naive CD8 cells was divided into five aliquots, and four of those aliquots were then sequenced.

Study-level points and caveats: Clones above 20 RNA copies contained over 99% of effector molecules and under 1% of naive molecules.

There are many counts of this clonotype. The antigen remains undetermined. It was with previously described methods and listed TCR primers that bulk TCR libraries were made. A single record per CDR3 protein comes from TCRdb applying MiXCR to the PCR reads. In the table there are approximately 630,000 distinct CDR3 sequences, 25% of which are singletons. Germline CDR1 reads LGHNA; CDR2 reads YNFKEQ. The CDR3 spans 18 residues. V lost 1 base, J lost 3 bases, and 8 bases stayed unmatched. The TCR originated in a human donor in good health. Some libraries in this study had Jurkat cell RNA spiked in. V gene TRBV4-2 combines with J gene TRBJ2-6, with TRBD1 matching 8 bases. Sequencing was carried out using naive CD8+ T cells from blood, with Jurkat cell RNA spiked in. Noted subset: FACS-sorted CD8+CD4-CCR7+CD45RA+ naive T cells. CDR3 region: CASSQVAQGAYGANVLTF. The CDR3 region has the DNA TGTGCCAGCAGCCAAGTCGCCCAGGGGGCTTATGGGGCCAACGTCCTGACTTTC.